This T cell receptor (beta chain) was identified in a study of fetal regulatory T cell absence and autoimmunity. Libraries were prepared by immunoSEQ multiplex PCR; TCRdb keeps only in-frame clonotypes and omits some of them. The table has approximately 94,000 clones, 60% to 80% seen once. With respect to this clone: Its antigen remains unidentified.

Findings and limits, study-wide: The oligoclonal enrichment was interpreted as supporting antigen-driven pancreatic autoimmunity before birth in IPEX syndrome. Pancreas and cord blood did not differ much in TRB family usage.

The CDR3 runs 13 residues. Trimming pared 6 bases from V and 0 bases from J, leaving 8 bases between. Germline assignment: CDR1 SGHTA and CDR2 FQGNSA. Sequenced material: pancreas tissue. This chain connects TRBV7-2 to TRBJ2-5, with D possibly TRBD1 on 5 matching bases. The source of this sequence is a male donor with IPEX syndrome. This chain's CDR3 is CASSRQYQETQYF. DNA of the CDR3: TGTGCCAGCAGTCGACAGTACCAAGAGACCCAGTACTTC.